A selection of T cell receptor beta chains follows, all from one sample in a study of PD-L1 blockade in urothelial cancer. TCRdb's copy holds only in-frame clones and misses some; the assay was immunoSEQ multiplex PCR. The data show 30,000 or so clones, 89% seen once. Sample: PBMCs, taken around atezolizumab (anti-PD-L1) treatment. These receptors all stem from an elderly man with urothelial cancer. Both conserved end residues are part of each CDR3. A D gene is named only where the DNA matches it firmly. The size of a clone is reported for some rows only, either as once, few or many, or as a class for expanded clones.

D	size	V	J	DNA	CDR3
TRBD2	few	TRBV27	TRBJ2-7	TGTGCCAGCAGCTCACGGGAGGGCCTAGGCGAGCAGTACTTC	CASSSREGLGEQYF
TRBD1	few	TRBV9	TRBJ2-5	TGTGCCAGCAGCGCGGGACAGTCTTTTGCGGAGACCCAGTACTTC	CASSAGQSFAETQYF
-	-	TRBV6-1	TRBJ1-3	TGTGCCAGCGTGGGAACGGGGGGAAACACCATATATTTT	CASVGTGGNTIYF
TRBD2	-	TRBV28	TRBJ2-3	TGTGCCAGCATTCCTGGCGCGGGAGTTGCAGATACGCAGTATTTT	CASIPGAGVADTQYF
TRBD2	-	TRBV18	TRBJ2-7	TGTGCCAGCTCACCAGCGGGGACTATCCCCTACGAGCAGTACTTC	CASSPAGTIPYEQYF
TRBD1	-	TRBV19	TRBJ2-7	TGTGCCAGTTCGTCCAGGACAGGAGCCTACGAGCAGTACTTC	CASSSRTGAYEQYF
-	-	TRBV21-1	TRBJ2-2	TGTGCCAGCAGTCCAACAGGGACAGGGGGGGGCGGGGAGCTGTTTTTT	CASSPTGTGGGGELFF
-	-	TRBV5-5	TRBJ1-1	TGTGCCAGCAGCGTAGACAGGAGAAACACTGAAGCTTTCTTT	CASSVDRRNTEAFF
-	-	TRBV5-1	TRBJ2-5	TGCGCCAGCTCGGAAGGGGCGATCTCGCAAGAGACCCAGTACTTC	CASSEGAISQETQYF
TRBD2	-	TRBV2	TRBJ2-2	TGTGCCAGCAGGACGACTAGCGGGAGGGCGGGCGGGGAGCTGTTTTTT	CASRTTSGRAGGELFF
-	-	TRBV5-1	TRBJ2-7	TGCGCCAGCAGCTTGTACCGGTCCGAGCAGTACTTC	CASSLYRSEQYF
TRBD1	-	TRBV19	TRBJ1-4	TGTGCCAGTAGCTCCCCGGGACAGGGGCTTGTAAGAGAAAAACTGTTTTTT	CASSSPGQGLVREKLFF
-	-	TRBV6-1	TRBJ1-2	TGTGCCAGCAGTGAGGGAGGGGCAGACTATGGCTACACCTTC	CASSEGGADYGYTF
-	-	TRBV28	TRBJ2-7	TGTGCCAGCACAGCGGCCCCTCCGACCTACGAGCAGTACTTC	CASTAAPPTYEQYF
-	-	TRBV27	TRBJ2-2	TGTGCCAGCAGTTTCCAGGGTTATACCGGGGAGCTGTTTTTT	CASSFQGYTGELFF
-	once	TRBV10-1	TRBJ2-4	TGCGCCAGCAGTGAAGGAGGGGGCGCGAGAAACATTCAGTACTTC	CASSEGGGARNIQYF
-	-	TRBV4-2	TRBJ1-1	TGTGCCAGCAGCCACGGAACCGGGGGTGGCACTGAAGCTTTCTTT	CASSHGTGGGTEAFF
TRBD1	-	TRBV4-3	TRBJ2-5	TGCGCCAGCAGCCTGCGGACAGGGCGAGAGACCCAGTACTTC	CASSLRTGRETQYF
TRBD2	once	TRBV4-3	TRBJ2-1	TGCGCCAGCAGCCCTGGGGGACTAGCGGAAGTTGAGCAGTTCTTC	CASSPGGLAEVEQFF
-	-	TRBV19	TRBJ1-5	TGTGCCAGTAGTATCCGGCAGGGGAGCAATCAGCCCCAGCATTTT	CASSIRQGSNQPQHF
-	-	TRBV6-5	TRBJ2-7	TGTGCCAGCAGAAAGGGGTTTCTAGGCTACGAGCAGTACTTC	CASRKGFLGYEQYF
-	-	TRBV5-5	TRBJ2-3	TGTGCCAGCAGCTTGGTCTTTTCGGAGCGCTGGGCAGATACGCAGTATTTT	CASSLVFSERWADTQYF
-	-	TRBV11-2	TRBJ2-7	TGTGCCAGCAGCTTAGCGGCGGGGATAATCTACGAGCAGTACTTC	CASSLAAGIIYEQYF
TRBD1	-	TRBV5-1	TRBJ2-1	TGCGCCAGCAGCTCGTCGGGACAGGGGGCAAATGAGCAGTTCTTC	CASSSSGQGANEQFF
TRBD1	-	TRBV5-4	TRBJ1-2	TGTGCCAGCAGCTTGGCGGGTCAGGGGGCTGTCTATGGCTACACCTTC	CASSLAGQGAVYGYTF
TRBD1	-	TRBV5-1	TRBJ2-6	TGCGCCAGCAGCTTGGCGGCAGGGGGCTTAGCGGCAATCTCTGGGGCCAACGTCCTGACTTTC	CASSLAAGGLAAISGANVLTF
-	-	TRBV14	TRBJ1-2	TGTGCCAGCAGCCAAAAGGTGGCAGGGCTACTGTCTAACTATGGCTACACCTTC	CASSQKVAGLLSNYGYTF
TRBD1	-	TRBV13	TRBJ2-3	TGTGCCAGCAGCTTCGGACAGGGGCGGGATACGCAGTATTTT	CASSFGQGRDTQYF
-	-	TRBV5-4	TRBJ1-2	TGTGCCAGCAGCTTGGACATGGGAACGGCGGGTGACTATGGCTACACCTTC	CASSLDMGTAGDYGYTF
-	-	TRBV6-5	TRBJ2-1	TGTGCCAGCACCCCACCGGGACTTACGTACAATGAGCAGTTCTTC	CASTPPGLTYNEQFF
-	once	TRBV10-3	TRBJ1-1	TGTGCCATCAGTGTAGGGGGGGCCGCGAACACTGAAGCTTTCTTT	CAISVGGAANTEAFF
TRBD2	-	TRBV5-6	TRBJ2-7	TGTGCCAGCAGCTTGGTCCCCAGCGGGAGCTTCGACGAGCAGTACTTC	CASSLVPSGSFDEQYF
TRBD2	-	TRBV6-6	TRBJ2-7	TGTGCCAGCAGCCCCGGTAGCGGGAGCAGCGAGCAGTACTTC	CASSPGSGSSEQYF
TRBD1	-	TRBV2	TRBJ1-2	TGTGCCAGCAGGGATTCCGGGACAGGGTTTGGTGGCTACACCTTC	CASRDSGTGFGGYTF
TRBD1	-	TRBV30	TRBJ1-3	TGTGCCTGGGCCCCGACAGGGGGAAACACCATATATTTT	CAWAPTGGNTIYF
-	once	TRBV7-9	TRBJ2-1	TGTGCCAGCAGCGTACCGGGCTCCTACAATGAGCAGTTCTTC	CASSVPGSYNEQFF
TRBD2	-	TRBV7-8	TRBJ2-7	TGTGCCAGCAGCCCTGGGACTAGCCCTTCCTACGAGCAGTACTTC	CASSPGTSPSYEQYF
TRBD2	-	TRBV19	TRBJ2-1	TGTGCCAGTAGTACCTTAGCGGGCGCCTCCTACAATGAGCAGTTCTTC	CASSTLAGASYNEQFF
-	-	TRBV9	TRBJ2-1	TGTGCCAGCAGCCTCGATAGACTAGGGAACAATGAGCAGTTCTTC	CASSLDRLGNNEQFF
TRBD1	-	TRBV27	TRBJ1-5	TGTGCCAGCAGTTTTGAGGGGGCGGCAAATCAGCCCCAGCATTTT	CASSFEGAANQPQHF
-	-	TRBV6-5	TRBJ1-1	TGTGCCACCTGGAGGGGCACTGAAGCTTTCTTT	CATWRGTEAFF
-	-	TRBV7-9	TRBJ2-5	TGTGCCAGCAGCGCTAGGGGCCCCCAAGAGACCCAGTACTTC	CASSARGPQETQYF
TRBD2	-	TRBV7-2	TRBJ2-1	TGTGCCAGCAGCTCGGACAGGTTGACTAGCGGGAGGAATGAGCAGTTCTTC	CASSSDRLTSGRNEQFF
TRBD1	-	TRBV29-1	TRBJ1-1	TGCAGCGTTGGACAGGGTGTGAACACTGAAGCTTTCTTT	CSVGQGVNTEAFF
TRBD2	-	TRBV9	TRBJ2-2	TGTGCCAGCAGCGTAGAGGAAAAGGGGTGGGGTAGCGGGAAAGTGTACACCGGGGAGCTGTTTTTT	CASSVEEKGWGSGKVYTGELFF
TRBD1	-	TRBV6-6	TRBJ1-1	TGTGCCAGCACTGGGACAGGGGGGAGGACTGAAGCTTTCTTT	CASTGTGGRTEAFF
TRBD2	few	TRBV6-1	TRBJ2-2	TGTGCCAGTGGGAGGCGGGAGGGCCGCGGGGAGCTGTTTTTT	CASGRREGRGELFF
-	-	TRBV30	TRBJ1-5	TGTGCCTGGGGAGATTTTAGCAATCAGCCCCAGCATTTT	CAWGDFSNQPQHF
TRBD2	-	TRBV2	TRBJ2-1	TGTGCCGGGGTAGCGGGTCCCGGAAATGAGCAGTTCTTC	CAGVAGPGNEQFF
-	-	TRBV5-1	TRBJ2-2	TGCGCCAGCAGCCTCCAGACAGGGCGGGATGAGACCGGGGAGCTGTTTTTT	CASSLQTGRDETGELFF
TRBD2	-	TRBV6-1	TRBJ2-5	TGTGCCAGCAGTGAAACTCGGACTAGTTTGGAGACCCAGTACTTC	CASSETRTSLETQYF
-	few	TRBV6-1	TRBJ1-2	TGTGCCAGCAGTGAAGACCCCAGGGATTACTATGGCTACACCTTC	CASSEDPRDYYGYTF
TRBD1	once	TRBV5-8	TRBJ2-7	TGTGCCAGCGGGAGGACAGGGATCTTCGACGAGCAGTACTTC	CASGRTGIFDEQYF